Listed below are T cell receptor beta chains from one sample, sequenced in a study of cytomegalovirus exposure and HLA in healthy donors. TCRdb keeps only in-frame clones here, not all; method: immunoSEQ multiplex PCR. With about 200,000 clones in the sample, the ten largest clones hold 6.5%. Sequenced: PBMCs. All receptors derive from a man aged 30 to 39 in good health and CMV-seronegative. Both conserved end residues are part of each CDR3.

v_call cdr3_aa
TRBV28 CASSDPTGEAYEQYF
TRBV6-5 CASRPGQGSNEQFF
TRBV18 CASSPLWDRDTGELFF
TRBV7-8 CASSLEAGGSYEQYF
TRBV7-9 CASSSVVVGGYTF
TRBV5-5 CASRSGVGDQPQHF
TRBV5-6 CASSQPGLGGTQYF
TRBV5-1 CASSQGSTGYTF
TRBV5-1 CASRLAATGANVLTF
TRBV19 CASNSRFEKLFF
TRBV28 CASSLAGTVTGELFF
TRBV14 CASSQIRAGGPGDTGELFF
TRBV7-9 CASSLTSNEQFF
TRBV25-1 CASSESLAGSTDTQYF
TRBV7-9 CASSLAGQGRDQPQHF
TRBV18 CASSPPSAGESGELFF
TRBV6-5 CASSYDRQYGYTF
TRBV29-1 CSVDLADRGSGYTF
TRBV28 CASSLWGGAYEQYF
TRBV6-1 CASSPGGVAQHF
TRBV28 CASSPLTGGNTIYF
TRBV11-2 CASSHRQGSGNTEAFF
TRBV28 CASFRAGEGAYEQYF
TRBV5-4 CASSLEVSGTDTQYF
TRBV5-1 CASSLTSGRNTGELFF
TRBV6-1 CASSEIEGVGQFF
TRBV6-5 CASSRDRNQPQHF
TRBV27 CASSFGLAVNTGELFF
TRBV12-5 CASGDKPANTGELFF
TRBV6-5 CASSSVTSLFGELFF